This TCR beta chain came from a study of graft-versus-host responses after intestinal transplantation. Across the whole study: The transplants performed in recipients were multivisceral, liver-intestinal, or isolated intestinal. Anti-thymocyte globulin was used for induction in all recipients, who then took tacrolimus and steroids for approximately 3 years.

General observations from the study: The marrow of recipients harbored GvH clones, and ileum or blood showed some of them first.

This CDR3 has 16 residues. In germline, CDR1 is SNHLY, CDR2 FYNNEI. V lost 3 bases to trimming and J lost 7 bases, with 19 bases between them. Clones were read by immunoSEQ multiplex PCR, and TCRdb kept only the in-frame ones, dropping some. The sample yields about 14,000 clones, just under 95% seen once. Comment on this clone: The target antigen is unknown.

Here the sequenced sample was PBMCs, taken 9 days after transplant. This chain links TRBV2 with TRBJ2-1; weak D call: TRBD2 (6 bases). This receptor was obtained from a human patient who received an intestinal transplant, so some T cells may come from the graft donor. The CDR3 nucleotides read TGTGCCAGCAGTGAGCGAGGGCGGGGTAACGGGAATGAGCAGTTCTTC. This translates into CASSERGRGNGNEQFF.